Below are 24 T cell receptor beta chains sequenced from a single sample in a study of regulatory T cells in long-lasting Graves disease. Time point meaning: newly diagnosed GD, antithyroid drugs for less than 3 months. Following extraction of RNA from PBMCs, that RNA was used to make the TCR library. Libraries of TCR beta came from iRepertoire HTBI primers plus Arm-PCR of CDR3 regions. MiXCR, applied by TCRdb to the multiplex PCR reads, yields one record per CDR3 protein. The data contain 400,000 to 550,000 distinct CDR3 sequences, roughly 17% of them singletons. Another study also made use of these data, one on T cells in Graves' hyperthyroidism and ophthalmopathy.

The sample here was peripheral blood mononuclear cells (PBMCs), taken at new diagnosis, from a patient treated with antithyroid drugs. The receptors derive from a woman aged 18 to 35 with Graves disease.

This clonotype was counted ten times or more. The chain couples TRBV6-2 or TRBV6-3 to TRBJ2-5; D gene unclear. Germline loops: CDR1 MNHEY, CDR2 SVGEGT. The length of the CDR3 is 12 residues. Trimming cost V 2 bases and J 13 bases, with 14 bases left between them. This CDR3 reads CASSYSLPDRYF. The CDR3 DNA follows: TGTGCCAGCAGTTACAGTCTCCCCGACCGGTACTTC.

The V call is TRBV12-3 or TRBV12-4, the J call TRBJ2-3; maybe TRBD1 (6 bases). The ends were cut back, 6 bases at V and 3 bases at J, with 16 bases in the middle. The CDR3 totals 15 residues. CDR3 protein: CASSKAAQGTDTQYF. CDR3 in DNA: TGTGCCAGCAGCAAAGCGGCGCAGGGGACAGATACGCAGTATTTT.

The chain combines TRBV9 with TRBJ2-1; 9 bases are shared with TRBD1. Germline V gene lookup returns CDR1 SGDLS and CDR2 YYNGEE. This CDR3 contains 13 residues. The junction had 7 bases not matched to a gene; V was cut back by 5 bases and J by 10 bases. For the CDR3, the DNA is TGTGCCAGCAGTGGAACAGGGGGCTACGAGCAGTTCTTC. This codes for CASSGTGGYEQFF.

The rearrangement uses TRBV9 and TRBJ2-3; 8 bases map to TRBD1. CDR1 SGDLS and CDR2 YYNGEE come from the germline V gene. There are 19 residues in the CDR3. Trimming at V came to 0 bases and at J to 3 bases, leaving 15 bases not matched to a gene. The CDR3 nucleotides are TGTGCCAGCAGCGTAGATCGACCCGGTTTGGGGGACAGGACAGATACGCAGTATTTT. It yields the protein CASSVDRPGLGDRTDTQYF.

There are a few counts of this clonotype. The chain recombines TRBV5-1 with TRBJ2-1; TRBD2 aligns across 9 bases. V lost 5 bases, J lost 0 bases, and 3 bases stayed unmatched. The length of the CDR3 is 15 residues. Germline CDR1 is SGHRS and CDR2 is YFSETQ. CDR3 in amino acids: CASREAGGSYNEQFF. The CDR3, as DNA: TGCGCCAGCAGAGAAGCGGGAGGCTCCTACAATGAGCAGTTCTTC.

This clonotype was seen only a few times. DNA of the CDR3: TGCAGTCGATGGGGAACTAGCGGCCCCCAGGACAATGAGCAGTTCTTC. Encoded protein: CSRWGTSGPQDNEQFF. This chain uses TRBV20-1 with TRBJ2-1, with 8 bases fitting TRBD2. CDR1 and CDR2 from the germline V gene are DFQATT and SNEGSKA (reference sequence). The CDR3 sequence is 16 residues long. The ends lost 8 bases at V and 5 bases at J; junction bases unmatched: 17.

This clonotype was observed many times. This chain uses TRBV28 with TRBJ2-7; D perhaps matches TRBD2 (6 bases). The germline V and J ends were trimmed by 9 bases and 0 bases, with 12 bases remaining between them. The V gene's germline CDR1 is MDHEN and CDR2 SYDVKM. This CDR3 has 13 amino acids. As DNA, the CDR3 is TGTGCCAGTCGGGACTGGCTCTCCTACGAGCAGTACTTC. Its translation: CASRDWLSYEQYF.

This chain uses TRBV20-1 with TRBJ2-1; TRBD2 matches 11 bases. From germline, CDR1 is DFQATT and CDR2 SNEGSKA (reference sequence). The CDR3 runs 15 residues. V shed 3 bases and J 4 bases; nucleotides not matched to a gene: 5. DNA for the CDR3: TGCAGTGCTAGGTTAGCGGGAGGGCCTTACAATGAGCAGTTCTTC. Its protein is CSARLAGGPYNEQFF.

The sample holds one count of this clonotype. As DNA, the CDR3 is TGTGCCAGCAGCCCTTTAACGACTAGCGGGAGGGGGGTCGTTCAGTACTTC. Translated, it gives CASSPLTTSGRGVVQYF. The chain is built from TRBV3-1 and TRBJ2-4, with TRBD2 identical over 14 bases. J gave up 11 bases and V 4 bases, and 13 bases lay outside the gene matches. The CDR3 has 17 amino acids. CDR1 and CDR2 (germline): LGHDT, YNNKEL (reference sequence).

The V gene is TRBV19, the J gene TRBJ1-2, with a tentative D call TRBD1 (5 bases). CDR1 is LNHDA and CDR2 is SQIVND in the germline V gene (reference sequence). There are 14 residues in the CDR3. Trimming removed 2 bases from V and 6 bases from J, with 13 bases in between. The CDR3 spells CASSIIRQRDGYTF. The CDR3 nucleotides are TGTGCCAGTAGTATAATTCGACAGCGGGATGGCTACACCTTC.

The table lists this clonotype with a few counts. The rearrangement uses TRBV18 and TRBJ2-5; 10 bases map to TRBD2. CDR3 length: 18 residues. Germline assignment: CDR1 KGHSH and CDR2 LQKENI. V shed 2 bases, J shed 3 bases, and the junction held 12 bases outside the gene matches. The CDR3 region is CASSPGTLAGVGEETQYF. CDR3 DNA sequence: TGTGCCAGCTCACCAGGGACTCTAGCGGGAGTCGGGGAAGAGACCCAGTACTTC.

The V and J genes are TRBV20-1 and TRBJ2-1, with D perhaps matching TRBD2 (6 bases). Between the trimmed V and J ends, which lost 0 bases and 2 bases, there was a span of 14 bases. There are 16 residues in the CDR3. Germline loops: CDR1 DFQATT, CDR2 SNEGSKA (reference sequence). The CDR3 bases are TGCAGTGCTAGAGATCGAACGACTAGAACCTACAATGAGCAGTTCTTC. Translating gives CSARDRTTRTYNEQFF.

This clonotype was seen a handful of times. The chain joins TRBV12-3 or TRBV12-4 to TRBJ1-5, with D hard to call. The CDR3 loop spans 13 amino acids. Trimming stripped 5 bases from V and 2 bases from J, with 7 bases between. The DNA of the CDR3 is TGTGCCAGCAGTCACAAGGGCAATCAGCCCCAGCATTTT. This translates into CASSHKGNQPQHF.

This clonotype showed up many times. The chain couples TRBV27 to TRBJ1-4; D possibly corresponds to TRBD1 (5 bases). V lost 2 bases and J lost 7, with 11 bases in between. There are 14 residues in the CDR3. In germline, CDR1 is MNHEY, CDR2 SMNVEV (reference sequence). CDR3 region: CASSLGHAREKLFF. The DNA for the CDR3 is TGTGCCAGCAGTTTAGGACATGCTCGTGAAAAACTGTTTTTT.

In the case of this clonotype: Just one base apart from a much larger clone, this may be a read error. The CDR3 does not end in the conserved phenylalanine or tryptophan, so this is likely a read error. V is TRBV7-2 and J is TRBJ2-5; 7 bases match TRBD1. With V trimmed by 5 bases and J by 8 bases, 11 bases remained unmatched. In germline, CDR1 is SGHTA, CDR2 FQGNSA. The CDR3 has 14 residues. CDR3 loop: CASSTSPDRTTQYL. The CDR3 DNA reads TGTGCCAGCAGCACCAGCCCGGACAGGACTACCCAGTACCTC.

This clonotype was seen ten or more times. The V call is TRBV6-9, the J call TRBJ1-2; no reliable D call. CDR1 is MNHGY and CDR2 is SVAAGI in the germline V gene. This CDR3 is built from 15 residues. V lost 2 bases and J 5 bases, leaving 15 bases between the germline ends. In DNA, the CDR3 is TGTGCCAGCAGTTATGAGAGTTTAGGTTTTTATGGCTACACCTTC. Residues: CASSYESLGFYGYTF.

This clonotype was recorded at least ten times. J is TRBJ2-1 and V is TRBV2, with D unresolved. The CDR3 extends over 14 amino acids. Trimming pared 6 bases from V and 2 bases from J, leaving 11 bases between. Germline CDR1 SNHLY, CDR2 FYNNEI. The CDR3 is CASRVDGPYNEQFF. CDR3 bases: TGTGCCAGCAGGGTGGATGGGCCCTACAATGAGCAGTTCTTC.

The V gene is TRBV11-2, the J gene TRBJ2-5; D is unclear. CDR1 is SGHAT and CDR2 is FQNNGV in the germline V gene. With 3 bases removed from V and 4 bases from J, the gap between germline ends came to 6 bases. This CDR3 is built from 12 residues. In nucleotides, the CDR3 is TGTGCCAGCAGCTTTACGCGAGAGACCCAGTACTTC. The encoded protein is CASSFTRETQYF.

The V gene is TRBV20-1, the J gene TRBJ2-5; TRBD1 aligns across 10 bases. The germline V gene encodes CDR1 DFQATT and CDR2 SNEGSKA (reference sequence). Trimming took 1 base from V and 5 from J; bases not matched to a gene: 7. The CDR3 is 15 residues long. CDR3 residues: CSARGGTGAGETQYF. In DNA form, the CDR3 reads TGCAGTGCTAGAGGAGGGACAGGGGCTGGGGAGACCCAGTACTTC.

This sequence joins TRBV7-2 and TRBJ2-1; perhaps D is TRBD1 or TRBD2 (5 bases each). In germline, CDR1 is SGHTA, CDR2 FQGNSA. Trimming cost V 8 bases and J 4 bases, with 15 bases left between them. There are 14 residues in the CDR3. Here the CDR3 reads CASCSRDRYNEQFF. DNA of the CDR3: TGTGCCAGCTGCTCACGGGACCGATACAATGAGCAGTTCTTC. The whole variable domain, remainder taken from reference TRBV7-2 and TRBJ2-1, is GAGVSQSPSNKVTEKGKDVELRCDPISGHTALYWYRQSLGQGLEFLIYFQGNSAPDKSGLPSDRFSAERTGGSVSTLTIQRTQQEDSAVYLCASCSRDRYNEQFFGPGTRLTVL.

Worth noting for this clonotype: A much larger clone lies a single base off, so this may be a read error. This chain uses TRBV6-1 with TRBJ2-1, with D unresolved. CDR1 is MNHNS and CDR2 is SASEGT in the germline V gene. V was cut by 2 bases and J by 10 bases, with 18 bases left in between. This CDR3 has 15 residues. CDR3 residues: CASSELRQTPYEQFF. CDR3 in DNA: TGTGCCAGCAGTGAACTTAGGCAGACACCCTACGAGCAGTTCTTC.

This chain connects TRBV20-1 to TRBJ1-3; 10 nucleotides align to TRBD1. Per the germline V gene, CDR1 is DFQATT and CDR2 is SNEGSKA (reference sequence). The CDR3 covers 19 residues. V shed 2 bases and J 0 bases; nucleotides not matched to a gene: 13. CDR3 protein: CSARTGTGAFNASGNTIYF. DNA of the CDR3: TGCAGTGCTAGAACCGGGACAGGGGCCTTCAACGCCTCTGGAAACACCATATATTTT.

This clonotype occurred many times. This chain joins TRBV3-1 and TRBJ1-1; 7 bases match TRBD1. V shed 7 bases, J shed 5 bases, and the junction held 4 bases outside the gene matches. CDR1 and CDR2 from the germline V gene are LGHDT and YNNKEL (reference sequence). The CDR3 is made up of 12 amino acids. Here the CDR3 DNA reads TGTGCCAGCACCTCACAGGGGACTGAAGCTTTCTTT. This translates into CASTSQGTEAFF.

This clonotype was observed many times. This sequence joins TRBV30 and TRBJ2-2; 10 bases line up with TRBD2. From germline, CDR1 is GTSNPN and CDR2 SVGIG (reference sequence). With V trimmed by 4 bases and J by 4 bases, 0 bases remained unmatched. The CDR3 has 13 amino acids. This CDR3 reads CAWKREGTGELFF. CDR3 sequence (DNA): TGTGCCTGGAAGCGGGAGGGCACCGGGGAGCTGTTTTTT.